The present T cell receptor (beta chain) was sequenced within a study of T cells expressing NK-cell markers. Study findings and constraints: Roughly 6 donors showed dominant NKG2C+ clonotypes comprising about 1.0-7.5% of their CD8+ T cells. The CD3+CD56-NKG2C+ fraction was also led by these clonotypes in a few donors.

There are 18 residues in the CDR3. The germline CDR1 and CDR2 sequences are DFQATT and SNEGSKA (reference sequence). With respect to this clonotype: What it binds is unknown.

Reprocessing the 5' RACE reads, TCRdb reports a single entry for every CDR3 protein and omits DNA. The sample has about 260,000 distinct CDR3 sequences. This chain connects TRBV20-1 to TRBJ2-3; TCRdb selects TRBD2, and the lack of DNA leaves this call unchecked. This clonotype originated in a young man in good health. The sequenced sample consisted of blood T cells: a sorted CD56 or NKG2C T cell subset, CD4+ or CD8+ T cells, or bulk PBMC T cells (not recorded which). CDR3 loop: CSAMGASGRPSSTDTQYF.